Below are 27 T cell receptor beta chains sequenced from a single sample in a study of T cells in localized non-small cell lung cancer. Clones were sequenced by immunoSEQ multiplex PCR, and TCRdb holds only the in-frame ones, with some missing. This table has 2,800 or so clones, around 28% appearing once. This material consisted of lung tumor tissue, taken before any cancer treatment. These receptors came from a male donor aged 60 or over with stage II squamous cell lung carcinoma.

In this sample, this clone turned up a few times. DNA for the CDR3: TGTGCCAGCAGCCCGTGGGGAGGGTCCTACAATGAGCAGTTCTTC. This codes for CASSPWGGSYNEQFF. This chain joins TRBV14 and TRBJ2-1; 7 bases map to TRBD2. This CDR3 has 15 residues. With 4 bases clipped from V and 1 base from J, the junction kept 4 bases outside the gene matches. CDR1 SGHDN and CDR2 FVKESK come from the germline V gene.

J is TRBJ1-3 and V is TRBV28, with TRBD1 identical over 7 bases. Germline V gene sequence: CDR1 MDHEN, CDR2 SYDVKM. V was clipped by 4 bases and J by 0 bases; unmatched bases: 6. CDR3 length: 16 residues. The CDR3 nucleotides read TGTGCCAGCAGTTCGACAGGGTCCCTCTCTGGAAACACCATATATTTT. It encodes CASSSTGSLSGNTIYF.

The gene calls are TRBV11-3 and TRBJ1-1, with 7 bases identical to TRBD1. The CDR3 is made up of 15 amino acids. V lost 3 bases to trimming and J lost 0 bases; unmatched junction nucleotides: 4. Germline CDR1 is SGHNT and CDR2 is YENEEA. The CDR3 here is CASSLYGTVNTEAFF. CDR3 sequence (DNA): TGTGCCAGCAGCTTGTATGGGACAGTGAACACTGAAGCTTTCTTT.

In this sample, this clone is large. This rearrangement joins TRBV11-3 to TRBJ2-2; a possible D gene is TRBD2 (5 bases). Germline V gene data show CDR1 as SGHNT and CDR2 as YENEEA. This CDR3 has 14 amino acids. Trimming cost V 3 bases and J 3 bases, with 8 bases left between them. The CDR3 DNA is TGTGCCAGCAGCTTCGGAGCGGACACCGGGGAGCTGTTTTTT. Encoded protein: CASSFGADTGELFF.

The CDR3 DNA reads TGCGCCAGCAGTGAACAGGGACTGGGAAACACCATATATTTT. Encoded protein: CASSEQGLGNTIYF. V usage is TRBV10-2 and J usage is TRBJ1-3, with a possible D match to TRBD1 (6 bases). This CDR3 has 14 residues. The V end was cut by 3 bases, the J end by 4 bases, with 10 bases between. Germline CDR1 is WSHSY and CDR2 is SAAADI.

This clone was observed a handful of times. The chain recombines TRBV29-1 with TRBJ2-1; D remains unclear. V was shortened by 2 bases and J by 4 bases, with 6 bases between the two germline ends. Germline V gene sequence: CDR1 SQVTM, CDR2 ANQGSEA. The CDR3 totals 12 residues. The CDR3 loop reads CSVERSYNEQFF. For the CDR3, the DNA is TGCAGCGTTGAAAGGTCTTACAATGAGCAGTTCTTC.

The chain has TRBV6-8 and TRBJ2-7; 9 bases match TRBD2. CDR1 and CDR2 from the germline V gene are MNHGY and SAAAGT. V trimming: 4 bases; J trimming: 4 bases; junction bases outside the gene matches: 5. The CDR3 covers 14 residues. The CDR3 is CASSSGGRGYEQYF. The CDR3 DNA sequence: TGTGCCAGCAGTTCGGGCGGGAGGGGATACGAGCAGTACTTC.

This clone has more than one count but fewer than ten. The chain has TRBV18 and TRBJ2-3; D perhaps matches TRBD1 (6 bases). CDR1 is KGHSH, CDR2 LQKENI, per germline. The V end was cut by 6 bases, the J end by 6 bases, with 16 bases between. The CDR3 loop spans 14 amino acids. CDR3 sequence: CASSKAAGEDTQYF. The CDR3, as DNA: TGTGCCAGCTCTAAAGCGGCAGGGGAGGATACGCAGTATTTT.

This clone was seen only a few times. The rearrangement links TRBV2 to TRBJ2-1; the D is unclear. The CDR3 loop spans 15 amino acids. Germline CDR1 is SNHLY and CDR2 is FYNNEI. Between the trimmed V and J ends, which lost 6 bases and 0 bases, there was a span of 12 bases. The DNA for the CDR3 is TGTGCCAGCAGCCTCGACGCCAGCTCCTACAATGAGCAGTTCTTC. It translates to CASSLDASSYNEQFF.

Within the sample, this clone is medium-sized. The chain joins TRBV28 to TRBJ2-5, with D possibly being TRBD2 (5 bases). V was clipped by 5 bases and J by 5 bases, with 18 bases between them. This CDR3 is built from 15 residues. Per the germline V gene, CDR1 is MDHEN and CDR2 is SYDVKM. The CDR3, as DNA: TGTGCCAGCAGTATCCGGACTTCTGGCTTGGAGACCCAGTACTTC. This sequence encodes CASSIRTSGLETQYF.

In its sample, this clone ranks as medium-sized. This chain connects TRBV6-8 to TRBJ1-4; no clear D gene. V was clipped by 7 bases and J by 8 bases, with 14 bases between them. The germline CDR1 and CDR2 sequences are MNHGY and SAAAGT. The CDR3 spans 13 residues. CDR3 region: CASKRKGGEKLFF. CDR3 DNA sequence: TGTGCCAGCAAGCGGAAGGGAGGAGAAAAACTGTTTTTT.

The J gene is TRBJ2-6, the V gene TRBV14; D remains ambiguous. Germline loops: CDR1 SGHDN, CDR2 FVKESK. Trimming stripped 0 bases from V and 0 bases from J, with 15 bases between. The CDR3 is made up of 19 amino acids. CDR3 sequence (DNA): TGTGCCAGCAGCCAAGATCGCGGTCGACAACTCTCTGGGGCCAACGTCCTGACTTTC. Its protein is CASSQDRGRQLSGANVLTF.

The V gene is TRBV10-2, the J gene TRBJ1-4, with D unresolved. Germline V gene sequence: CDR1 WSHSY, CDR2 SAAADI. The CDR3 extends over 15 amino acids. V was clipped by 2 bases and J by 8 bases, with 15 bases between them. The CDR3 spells CASSEKPSWEEKLFF. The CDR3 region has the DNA TGCGCCAGCAGTGAGAAGCCCTCATGGGAGGAAAAACTGTTTTTT.

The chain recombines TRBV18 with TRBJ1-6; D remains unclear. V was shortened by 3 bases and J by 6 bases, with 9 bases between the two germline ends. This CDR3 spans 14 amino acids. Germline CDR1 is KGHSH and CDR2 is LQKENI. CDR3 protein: CASSPGIINSPLHF. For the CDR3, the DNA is TGTGCCAGCTCACCCGGGATTATTAATTCACCCCTCCACTTT.

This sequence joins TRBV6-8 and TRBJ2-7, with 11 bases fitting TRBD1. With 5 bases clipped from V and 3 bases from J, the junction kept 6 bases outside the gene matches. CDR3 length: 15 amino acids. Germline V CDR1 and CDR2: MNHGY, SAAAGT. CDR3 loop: CASSSPGQGVYEQYF. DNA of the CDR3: TGTGCCAGCAGTAGCCCGGGACAGGGGGTCTACGAGCAGTACTTC.

The CDR3 spells CASFGVASGYQETQYF. CDR3 in DNA: TGTGCCAGCTTCGGGGTGGCTAGCGGGTACCAAGAGACCCAGTACTTC. V usage is TRBV28 and J usage is TRBJ2-5; TRBD2 aligns across 8 bases. The CDR3 is 16 amino acids. CDR1 and CDR2 (germline): MDHEN, SYDVKM. V shed 8 bases, J shed 0 bases, and the junction held 11 bases outside the gene matches.

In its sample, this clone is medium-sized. CDR3 amino acids: CASSLVGQGTSEAFF. In DNA, the CDR3 is TGTGCCAGCAGCTTAGTAGGACAGGGAACGTCTGAAGCTTTCTTT. The rearrangement uses TRBV11-3 and TRBJ1-1, with 8 positions matching TRBD1. Trimming cost V 1 base and J 6 bases; bases outside gene matches: 7. Looked up from germline, CDR1 is SGHNT and CDR2 is YENEEA. The length of the CDR3 is 15 residues.

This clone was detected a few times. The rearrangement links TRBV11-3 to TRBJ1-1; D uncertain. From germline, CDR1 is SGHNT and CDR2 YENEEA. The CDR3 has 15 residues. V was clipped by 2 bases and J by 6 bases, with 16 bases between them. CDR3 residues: CASSLRRSFGAEAFF. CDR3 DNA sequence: TGTGCCAGCAGCTTAAGAAGATCATTCGGGGCTGAAGCTTTCTTT.

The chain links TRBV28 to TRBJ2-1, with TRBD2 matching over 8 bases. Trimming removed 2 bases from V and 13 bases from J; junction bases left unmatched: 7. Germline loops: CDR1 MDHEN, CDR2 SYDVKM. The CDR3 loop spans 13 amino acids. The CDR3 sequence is CASSLGRGDTQFF. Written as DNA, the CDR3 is TGTGCCAGCAGTTTAGGGCGGGGGGATACCCAGTTCTTC.

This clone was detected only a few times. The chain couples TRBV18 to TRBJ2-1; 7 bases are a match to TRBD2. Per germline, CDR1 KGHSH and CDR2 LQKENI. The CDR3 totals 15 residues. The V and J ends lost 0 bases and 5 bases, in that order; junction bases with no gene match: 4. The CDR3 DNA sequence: TGTGCCAGCTCACCACCATCCCGGGGGGACAATGAGCAGTTCTTC. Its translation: CASSPPSRGDNEQFF.

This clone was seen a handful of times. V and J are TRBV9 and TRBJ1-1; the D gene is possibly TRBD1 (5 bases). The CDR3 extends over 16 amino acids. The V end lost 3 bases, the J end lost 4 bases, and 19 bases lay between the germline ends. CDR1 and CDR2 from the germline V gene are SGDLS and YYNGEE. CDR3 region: CASSAGVGPLATEAFF. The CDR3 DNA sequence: TGTGCCAGCAGCGCGGGGGTAGGGCCCCTGGCCACTGAAGCTTTCTTT.

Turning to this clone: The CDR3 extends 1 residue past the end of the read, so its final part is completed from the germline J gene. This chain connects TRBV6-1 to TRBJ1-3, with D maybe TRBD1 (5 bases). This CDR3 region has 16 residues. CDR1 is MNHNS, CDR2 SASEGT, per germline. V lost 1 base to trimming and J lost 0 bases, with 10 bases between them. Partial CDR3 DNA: TGTGCCAGCAGTGAAGTGGGGCGGTACTCTGGAAACACCATATAT. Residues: CASSEVGRYSGNTIY. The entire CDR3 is CASSEVGRYSGNTIYF.

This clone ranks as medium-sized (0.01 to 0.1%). The CDR3 DNA reads TGTGCCACCAGCCCCCCCGAAGGGACAACCTACAATGAGCAGTTCTTC. Amino acids: CATSPPEGTTYNEQFF. The chain uses TRBV15 and TRBJ2-1; tentatively, D is TRBD1 (6 bases). Germline V gene lookup returns CDR1 LNHNV and CDR2 YYDKDF (reference sequence). V was trimmed by 5 bases and J by 2 bases, leaving 16 bases between them. The CDR3 covers 16 residues.

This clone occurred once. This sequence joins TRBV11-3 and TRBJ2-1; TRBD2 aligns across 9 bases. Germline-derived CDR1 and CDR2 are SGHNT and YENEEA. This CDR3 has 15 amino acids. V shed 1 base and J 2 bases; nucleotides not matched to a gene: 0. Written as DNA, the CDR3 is TGTGCCAGCAGCTTAGTAGCGGGGGCCTACAATGAGCAGTTCTTC. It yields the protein CASSLVAGAYNEQFF. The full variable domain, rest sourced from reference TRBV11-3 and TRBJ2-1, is EAGVVQSPRYKIIEKKQPVAFWCNPISGHNTLYWYLQNLGQGPELLIRYENEEAVDDSQLPKDRFSAERLKGVDSTLKIQPAELGDSAVYLCASSLVAGAYNEQFFGPGTRLTVL.

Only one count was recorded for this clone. The chain's CDR3 is CASSLSGTGFHEQYF. In DNA, the CDR3 is TGTGCCAGCAGTTTATCCGGGACAGGCTTCCACGAGCAGTACTTC. The chain employs TRBV28 and TRBJ2-7; 8 bases line up with TRBD1. Germline CDR1 reads MDHEN; CDR2 reads SYDVKM. Trimming removed 1 base from V and 5 bases from J; junction bases left unmatched: 7. The CDR3 has 15 residues. Drawing the rest from reference TRBV28 and TRBJ2-7, the complete variable domain is DVKVTQSSRYLVKRTGEKVFLECVQDMDHENMFWYRQDPGLGLRLIYFSYDVKMKEKGDIPEGYSVSREKKERFSLILESASTNQTSMYLCASSLSGTGFHEQYFGPGTRLTVT.

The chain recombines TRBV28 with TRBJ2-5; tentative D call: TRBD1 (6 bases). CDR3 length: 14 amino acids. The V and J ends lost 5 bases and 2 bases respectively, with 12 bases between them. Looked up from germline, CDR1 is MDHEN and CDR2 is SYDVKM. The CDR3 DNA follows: TGTGCCAGCAGTCGGGGTGGGACACAAGAGACCCAGTACTTC. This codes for CASSRGGTQETQYF.

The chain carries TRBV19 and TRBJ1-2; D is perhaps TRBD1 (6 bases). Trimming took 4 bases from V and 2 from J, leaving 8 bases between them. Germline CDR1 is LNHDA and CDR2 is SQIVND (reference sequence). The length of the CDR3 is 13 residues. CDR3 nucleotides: TGTGCCAGTAGTAAGCAGGGGAACTATGGCTACACCTTC. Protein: CASSKQGNYGYTF.